This note documents a single TCR beta chain sequence. Some clones are missing from TCRdb's copy, which holds only in-frame ones; the method was immunoSEQ multiplex PCR. Of nearly 350,000 clones in the sample, 91% were seen once. The entry originates in a study of blood T cell repertoires in COVID-19. V was clipped by 2 bases and J by 4 bases, with 13 bases between them. This CDR3 region has 15 residues. Per the germline V gene, CDR1 is KGHDR and CDR2 is SFDVKD. J is TRBJ1-2 and V is TRBV24-1; D may be TRBD1 (6 bases). The receptor's source is a woman aged 18-35 years who had recovered from COVID-19. Sequencing used peripheral blood. The CDR3 loop reads CATSDSRDIAYGYTF. The CDR3 nucleotides are TGTGCCACCAGTGATTCCCGGGACATCGCCTATGGCTACACCTTC.